The 32 T cell receptor beta chains presented below share a single source sample, sequenced in a study of PD-L1 blockade in urothelial cancer. As to time point: pretreatment peripheral blood. Profiling relied on immunoSEQ multiplex PCR, and the TCRdb table lists in-frame clones only, not all of them. The top ten clones hold 3.2% of a sample with 50,000 to 65,000 clones, about 76% of them seen once. The sample in question was PBMCs, obtained around atezolizumab (anti-PD-L1) treatment. All receptors derive from an older man with urothelial cancer.

This sequence joins TRBV19 and TRBJ1-4; TRBD1 matches at 9 bases. V lost 4 bases, J lost 6 bases, and 3 bases stayed unmatched. Germline loops: CDR1 LNHDA, CDR2 SQIVND (reference sequence). The CDR3 spans 14 residues. The CDR3 coding sequence is TGTGCCAGTAGTAGGGACAGGGTCGATGAAAAACTGTTTTTT. It is translated as CASSRDRVDEKLFF.

This chain links TRBV18 with TRBJ1-5; weak D call: TRBD1 (6 bases). CDR3 length equals 13 residues. With 4 bases removed from V and 5 bases from J, the gap between germline ends came to 9 bases. Germline V gene data show CDR1 as KGHSH and CDR2 as LQKENI. The CDR3 DNA follows: TGTGCCAGCTCACGGGACAACTATCAGCCCCAGCATTTT. The encoded protein is CASSRDNYQPQHF.

About this clone: The sample holds other DNA sequences that translate to the same CDR3. The chain has TRBV5-4 and TRBJ2-3, with D tentatively TRBD2 (5 bases). The length of the CDR3 is 14 residues. V was shortened by 0 bases and J by 3 bases, with 8 bases between the two germline ends. Germline CDR1 and CDR2: SGHNT and YYREEE (reference sequence). The CDR3 is CASSLARGTDTQYF. CDR3 DNA sequence: TGTGCCAGCAGCTTGGCTCGGGGAACAGATACGCAGTATTTT. The whole variable domain, remainder taken from reference TRBV5-4 and TRBJ2-3, is ETGVTQSPTHLIKTRGQQVTLRCSSQSGHNTVSWYQQALGQGPQFIFQYYREEENGRGNFPPRFSGLQFPNYSSELNVNALELDDSALYLCASSLARGTDTQYFGPGTRLTVL.

This clone has just one count. The V and J genes are TRBV21-1 and TRBJ1-1. TRBV21-1 represents a pseudogene. This CDR3 has 17 residues. The CDR3 coding sequence is TGTGCCAGCAGCAAAGGAACTAGCCTCAAATCGAACACTGAAGCTTTCTTT. Its translation is CASSKGTSLKSNTEAFF.

The V call is TRBV13, the J call TRBJ2-1; 8 nucleotides line up with TRBD1. Germline lookup yields CDR1 PRHDT and CDR2 FYEKMQ (reference sequence). The J segment lost 3 bases and the V segment lost 6 bases, leaving 13 bases of the junction unmatched. The CDR3 totals 17 residues. The CDR3 DNA reads as TGTGCCAGCAGACTCAACACAGGGGGAAAGGTCTACAATGAGCAGTTCTTC. It specifies CASRLNTGGKVYNEQFF.

This sequence joins TRBV6-1 and TRBJ1-1, with 9 bases lining up with TRBD1. Per germline, CDR1 MNHNS and CDR2 SASEGT. With V trimmed by 2 bases and J by 4 bases, 5 bases remained unmatched. CDR3 length: 15 residues. In DNA, the CDR3 is TGTGCCAGCAGTGAAAAGGGACAGGGTGGCACTGAAGCTTTCTTT. It translates to CASSEKGQGGTEAFF.

The rearrangement joins TRBV5-4 to TRBJ1-4, with 7 bases lining up with TRBD1. The CDR3 runs to 15 residues. Germline-derived CDR1 and CDR2 are SGHNT and YYREEE (reference sequence). V lost 3 bases, J lost 4 bases, and 6 bases stayed unmatched. The CDR3 DNA sequence: TGTGCCAGCAGCTATACCACAGGGGTTAATGAAAAACTGTTTTTT. This codes for CASSYTTGVNEKLFF.

The V call is TRBV20-1, the J call TRBJ1-1, with D perhaps matching TRBD1 (6 bases). V gave up 5 bases and J gave up 11 bases, with 15 bases separating them. Looked up from germline, CDR1 is DFQATT and CDR2 is SNEGSKA (reference sequence). This CDR3 is built from 11 residues. The CDR3 sequence: CSADEGERAFF. CDR3 nucleotide sequence: TGCAGTGCTGACGAGGGGGAGCGGGCTTTCTTT.

The chain combines TRBV27 with TRBJ1-1, with D uncertain. The CDR3 sequence is 12 residues long. V lost 6 bases and J 3 bases, leaving 8 bases between the germline ends. The germline gives CDR1 MNHEY, CDR2 SMNVEV (reference sequence). CDR3 loop: CASRSLDTEAFF. The CDR3 region has the DNA TGTGCCAGCAGATCACTTGACACTGAAGCTTTCTTT.

The CDR3 coding sequence is TGTGCCAGCAGTTTACGTCCGGTGAACACTGAAGCTTTCTTT. It is translated as CASSLRPVNTEAFF. This rearrangement joins TRBV27 to TRBJ1-1; D not resolved. The CDR3 contains 14 residues. Trimming stripped 2 bases from V and 0 bases from J, with 7 bases between. Looked up from germline, CDR1 is MNHEY and CDR2 is SMNVEV (reference sequence).

The chain links TRBV15 to TRBJ2-7; D remains ambiguous. With 0 bases removed from V and 0 bases from J, the gap between germline ends came to 9 bases. CDR1 is LNHNV, CDR2 YYDKDF, per germline (reference sequence). The CDR3 runs to 15 residues. CDR3 DNA sequence: TGTGCCACCAGCAGAGATCCAGGCCTCTCCTACGAGCAGTACTTC. The encoded protein is CATSRDPGLSYEQYF. Supplemented by reference TRBV15 and TRBJ2-7, the full variable domain reads DAMVIQNPRYQVTQFGKPVTLSCSQTLNHNVMYWYQQKSSQAPKLLFHYYDKDFNNEADTPDNFQSRRPNTSFCFLDIRSPGLGDTAMYLCATSRDPGLSYEQYFGPGTRLTVT.

V usage is TRBV5-1 and J usage is TRBJ1-2; D is unresolved. The V end was cut by 2 bases, the J end by 4 bases, with 9 bases between. This CDR3 has 13 residues. Germline CDR1 and CDR2: SGHRS and YFSETQ. The CDR3 protein is CASSLDKSYGYTF. The DNA for the CDR3 is TGCGCCAGCAGCTTAGACAAGAGCTATGGCTACACCTTC.

The chain uses TRBV27 and TRBJ2-7; D not resolved. CDR3 length equals 13 residues. Germline V gene sequence: CDR1 MNHEY, CDR2 SMNVEV (reference sequence). V was clipped by 1 base and J by 3 bases, with 7 bases between them. Here the CDR3 reads CASSLYLGYEQYF. DNA for the CDR3: TGTGCCAGCAGTTTATATCTCGGCTACGAGCAGTACTTC.

The chain links TRBV4-1 to TRBJ2-3; 7 nucleotides match TRBD2. Germline trimming cut 0 bases from V and 1 base from J; bases unmatched to any gene: 4. CDR3 length equals 16 residues. In germline, CDR1 is MGHRA, CDR2 YSYEKL. This CDR3 is CASSQERAGGTDTQYF. The DNA of the CDR3 is TGCGCCAGCAGCCAAGAAAGGGCGGGAGGCACAGATACGCAGTATTTT.

The chain combines TRBV4-1 with TRBJ2-2; no clear D gene. There are 16 residues in the CDR3. Germline V lookup: CDR1 MGHRA, CDR2 YSYEKL. Trimming stripped 1 base from V and 5 bases from J, with 14 bases between. The CDR3 reads CASSQGPTTTTGELFF. CDR3 in DNA: TGCGCCAGCAGCCAAGGTCCCACTACGACGACCGGGGAGCTGTTTTTT.

The gene calls are TRBV14 and TRBJ2-1; 9 bases line up with TRBD2. The CDR3 totals 15 residues. The germline CDR1 and CDR2 sequences are SGHDN and FVKESK. Trimming at V came to 1 base and at J to 4 bases, leaving 2 bases not matched to a gene. As DNA, the CDR3 is TGTGCCAGCAGCCAAGGGACTAGCGAGTACAATGAGCAGTTCTTC. It yields the protein CASSQGTSEYNEQFF.

V usage is TRBV5-1 and J usage is TRBJ1-1, with a tentative D call TRBD1 (6 bases). V was pared by 4 bases and J by 4 bases, with 17 bases between. Germline V gives CDR1 SGHRS, CDR2 YFSETQ. The CDR3 spans 15 residues. In DNA form, the CDR3 reads TGCGCCAGCAGCGTGGATGGGGGCGCGGGCACTGAAGCTTTCTTT. Residues: CASSVDGGAGTEAFF.

This sequence joins TRBV30 and TRBJ2-1; no clear D gene. The CDR3 loop spans 12 amino acids. V was shortened by 3 bases and J by 14 bases, with 17 bases between the two germline ends. Germline V CDR1 and CDR2: GTSNPN, SVGIG (reference sequence). DNA of the CDR3: TGTGCCTGGAGCCCCCGTGCTGGCCCCAAGTTCTTC. This sequence encodes CAWSPRAGPKFF.

The chain carries TRBV28 and TRBJ1-1, with TRBD1 matching over 10 bases. Germline assignment: CDR1 MDHEN and CDR2 SYDVKM. Unmatched junction bases numbered 5, after V lost 6 bases and J lost 1 base. CDR3 size: 15 residues. CDR3 loop: CASRGQGFSNTEAFF. The CDR3 DNA sequence: TGTGCCAGCAGGGGACAGGGGTTCTCGAACACTGAAGCTTTCTTT.

The chain couples TRBV5-4 to TRBJ1-5, with D tentatively TRBD1 (5 bases). CDR1 SGHNT and CDR2 YYREEE come from the germline V gene (reference sequence). V was clipped by 4 bases and J by 3 bases, with 14 bases between them. The CDR3 runs 15 residues. The CDR3 DNA is TGTGCCAGCAGCCATGGCGGGACCTACAATCAGCCCCAGCATTTT. Protein sequence: CASSHGGTYNQPQHF.

The count of this clone is one. The CDR3, as DNA: TGTGCCAGCAGTGAATATAGGACAGGGCTAGACATTCAGTACTTC. Translating it yields CASSEYRTGLDIQYF. The V gene is TRBV6-1, the J gene TRBJ2-4; 8 bases align to TRBD1. V trimming: 2 bases; J trimming: 8 bases; junction bases outside the gene matches: 8. From germline, CDR1 is MNHNS and CDR2 SASEGT. This CDR3 comprises 15 residues.

The chain joins TRBV4-1 to TRBJ2-1, with 8 bases that match TRBD2. CDR3 length: 15 residues. Germline CDR1 and CDR2: MGHRA and YSYEKL. With 2 bases clipped from V and 2 bases from J, the junction kept 2 bases outside the gene matches. CDR3 bases: TGCGCCAGCAGCCAAATTAGCGGGACCTACAATGAGCAGTTCTTC. Residues: CASSQISGTYNEQFF.

The V and J genes are TRBV11-3 and TRBJ2-3, with 8 nucleotides matching TRBD2. J gave up 5 bases and V 6 bases, and 4 bases lay outside the gene matches. The CDR3 extends over 13 amino acids. Germline values: CDR1 SGHNT, CDR2 YENEEA. The CDR3 protein is CASSAGGGDTQYF. The CDR3, as DNA: TGTGCCAGCAGTGCGGGAGGAGGAGATACGCAGTATTTT.

This sequence joins TRBV28 and TRBJ2-1; TRBD2 matches at 12 bases. The V segment lost 8 bases and the J segment 4 bases; nucleotides outside the gene matches: 3. The CDR3 extends over 14 amino acids. Germline-derived CDR1 and CDR2 are MDHEN and SYDVKM. CDR3 loop: CASLAGGRYNEQFF. The DNA of the CDR3 is TGTGCCAGCCTAGCGGGGGGGAGGTACAATGAGCAGTTCTTC. The full variable domain, its missing parts supplied by reference TRBV28 and TRBJ2-1, is DVKVTQSSRYLVKRTGEKVFLECVQDMDHENMFWYRQDPGLGLRLIYFSYDVKMKEKGDIPEGYSVSREKKERFSLILESASTNQTSMYLCASLAGGRYNEQFFGPGTRLTVL.

The gene calls are TRBV19 and TRBJ2-3; 12 bases line up with TRBD1. Germline V gives CDR1 LNHDA, CDR2 SQIVND (reference sequence). The CDR3 contains 17 residues. J was trimmed by 4 bases and V by 4 bases; bases with no gene match: 9. The CDR3 coding sequence is TGTGCCAGTAGTAAATGGGACAGGGGGCCGGGGGCAGATACGCAGTATTTT. Encoded protein: CASSKWDRGPGADTQYF.

The V call is TRBV10-3, the J call TRBJ1-2, with 9 bases aligning to TRBD1. V shed 3 bases and J 2 bases; nucleotides not matched to a gene: 4. Germline V gene sequence: CDR1 ENHRY, CDR2 SYGVKD. This CDR3 contains 15 residues. CDR3 coding DNA: TGTGCCATCAGTGATGGGGGACAGGGCAACTATGGCTACACCTTC. This translates into CAISDGGQGNYGYTF.

V gene TRBV6-5 combines with J gene TRBJ1-1; a weak D match, TRBD1 (5 bases). Germline assignment: CDR1 MNHEY and CDR2 SVGAGI. This CDR3 contains 15 residues. The V end was cut by 2 bases, the J end by 2 bases, with 12 bases between. CDR3 coding DNA: TGTGCCAGCAGTTACACGACAGAGCTCAACACTGAAGCTTTCTTT. Translated, it gives CASSYTTELNTEAFF.

V usage is TRBV6-5 and J usage is TRBJ1-2, with 9 bases that match TRBD1. V was pared by 6 bases and J by 8 bases, with 13 bases of the junction left unmatched. The CDR3 extends over 15 amino acids. Per the germline V gene, CDR1 is MNHEY and CDR2 is SVGAGI. The CDR3 here is CASRDLGQGLEGYTF. In DNA form, the CDR3 reads TGTGCCAGCAGAGACCTGGGACAGGGTCTGGAGGGCTACACCTTC.

The rearrangement joins TRBV5-1 to TRBJ2-5, with 7 bases fitting TRBD2. Germline values: CDR1 SGHRS, CDR2 YFSETQ. With 0 bases clipped from V and 3 bases from J, the junction kept 2 bases outside the gene matches. The CDR3 consists of 14 residues. In DNA form, the CDR3 reads TGCGCCAGCAGCTTGGACACTAGCGAAGAGACCCAGTACTTC. Translated: CASSLDTSEETQYF.

The J gene is TRBJ2-5, the V gene TRBV9, with a weak D call TRBD2 (5 bases). Germline V gives CDR1 SGDLS, CDR2 YYNGEE. The CDR3 totals 14 residues. Trimming pared 0 bases from V and 0 bases from J, leaving 6 bases between. Here the CDR3 reads CASSVGGNQETQYF. The CDR3 nucleotides are TGTGCCAGCAGCGTAGGAGGGAACCAAGAGACCCAGTACTTC.

The rearrangement joins TRBV29-1 to TRBJ2-1; weak D call: TRBD2 (6 bases). Per the germline V gene, CDR1 is SQVTM and CDR2 is ANQGSEA. The V and J ends lost 7 bases and 3 bases respectively, with 16 bases between them. This CDR3 has 14 amino acids. CDR3 sequence reads: CSGRRAGNYNEQFF. DNA for the CDR3: TGCAGCGGTCGGAGGGCGGGAAACTACAATGAGCAGTTCTTC.

This clone was detected once. The gene calls are TRBV2 and TRBJ2-7, with D possibly being TRBD1 (6 bases). The CDR3 contains 14 residues. V lost 6 bases, J lost 4 bases, and 16 bases lay in between. Germline V lookup: CDR1 SNHLY, CDR2 FYNNEI. CDR3 residues: CASRVRGNIYEQYF. As DNA, the CDR3 is TGTGCCAGCAGGGTGAGGGGGAATATTTACGAGCAGTACTTC. The complete variable domain, with remaining parts taken from reference TRBV2 and TRBJ2-7, reads EPEVTQTPSHQVTQMGQEVILRCVPISNHLYFYWYRQILGQKVEFLVSFYNNEISEKSEIFDDQFSVERPDGSNFTLKIRSTKLEDSAMYFCASRVRGNIYEQYFGPGTRLTVT.